Listed below are T cell receptor beta chains from one sample, sequenced in a study of post-analysis software for immune sequencing data. MiXCR, applied by TCRdb to the PCR reads, yields one record per CDR3 protein. The sample lists 400,000 to 500,000 distinct CDR3 sequences, 30% to 40% occurring once. The specimen sequenced was blood. The receptors were sampled from a girl aged 2 to 10 with multiple sclerosis. Both conserved end residues are part of each CDR3. The D gene is left open where the match is weak. Clone size is given for some rows only: seen once, a few or many times, or a class if the clone is expanded.

TRBV25-1	NA	NA	TRBJ2-7	TGTGCCAGCAGTCCCCAGGGGTCGCGCTCCTACGAGCAGTACTTC	CASSPQGSRSYEQYF
TRBV7-8	TRBD1	few	TRBJ2-3	TGTGCCACCACGGGACAGGGGATAGATACGCAGTATTTT	CATTGQGIDTQYF
TRBV6-1	NA	few	TRBJ2-1	TGTGCCAGCAGTGATAGCCAGTCCCCGTACAATGAGCAGTTCTTC	CASSDSQSPYNEQFF
TRBV29-1	NA	few	TRBJ2-5	TGCAGCGTCGCGCCGAATTTCCTCGGGACCCAGTACTTC	CSVAPNFLGTQYF
TRBV5-1	NA	NA	TRBJ2-5	TGCGCCAGCAGCTTGGCGGCAGGGATAGGGGAGACCCAGTACTTC	CASSLAAGIGETQYF
TRBV5-6	NA	few	TRBJ1-2	TGTGCCAGCAGCATCCCCGGGAGGTACTATGGCTACACCTTC	CASSIPGRYYGYTF
TRBV7-2	TRBD2	few	TRBJ2-7	TGTGCCAGCACCGAGACTAGCGGGGTCCCCGAGCAGTACTTC	CASTETSGVPEQYF
TRBV4-3	NA	few	TRBJ1-2	TGCGCCAGCAGCCAAGATCTGGCAATGAACTATGGCTACACCTTC	CASSQDLAMNYGYTF
TRBV12-3/TRBV12-4	NA	few	TRBJ2-5	TGTGCCAGCAGTACCCGGGGAGGAGAGACCCAGTACTTC	CASSTRGGETQYF
TRBV20-1	TRBD1	NA	TRBJ1-2	TGCAGTGCTAGAGGGACAGGGCCCGGCTACACCTTC	CSARGTGPGYTF
TRBV29-1	TRBD2	few	TRBJ2-1	TGCAGCGTTGAAGATCCCTTAGCGGGAGGCAATGAGCAGTTCTTC	CSVEDPLAGGNEQFF
TRBV7-2	NA	NA	TRBJ2-7	TGTGCCAGCAGGAAACCGGGACAAGCCTACGAGCAGTACTTC	CASRKPGQAYEQYF
TRBV5-1	TRBD2	NA	TRBJ2-1	TGTGCCAGCAGTACCGGGACTAGTTCCTACAATGAGCAGTTCTTC	CASSTGTSSYNEQFF
TRBV12-3/TRBV12-4	TRBD1	few	TRBJ1-1	TGTGCCAGCAGTTTCAATCGGGACAGAGACACTGAAGCTTTCTTT	CASSFNRDRDTEAFF
TRBV13	NA	few	TRBJ2-7	TGTGCCAGCAGCCCATATGGGGTCTCCTACGAGCAGTACTTC	CASSPYGVSYEQYF
TRBV13	TRBD1	NA	TRBJ1-6	TGTGCCAGCAGCCGAAACGACAGGGAGAATTCACCCCTCCACTTT	CASSRNDRENSPLHF
TRBV4-2	NA	few	TRBJ2-4	TGTGCCAGCAGCCAAGATAGGAGGCGGGACCTAGCCAAAAACATTCAGTACTTC	CASSQDRRRDLAKNIQYF
TRBV20-1	NA	few	TRBJ1-2	TGCAGTGCTGATCCAGCTAACTATGGCTACACCTTC	CSADPANYGYTF
TRBV5-1	NA	few	TRBJ2-3	TGCGCCAGCAGCTTCGGAGGGGGCTCGGATACGCAGTATTTT	CASSFGGGSDTQYF
TRBV2	TRBD1	few	TRBJ1-2	TGTGCCAGCAGACCCGGACAGGGGGCATACTATGGCTACACCTTC	CASRPGQGAYYGYTF
TRBV6-5	TRBD1	NA	TRBJ1-4	TGTGCCAGCACCCCGGGACAGGGGAATGAAAAACTGTTTTTT	CASTPGQGNEKLFF
TRBV29-1	TRBD1	many	TRBJ2-7	TGCAGCGTCCTACAGGGGATTGACTACGAGCAGTACTTC	CSVLQGIDYEQYF
TRBV7-2	TRBD1	NA	TRBJ1-1	TGTGCCAGCAGCTTGTGGGACAGGGGTACTGAAGCTTTCTTT	CASSLWDRGTEAFF